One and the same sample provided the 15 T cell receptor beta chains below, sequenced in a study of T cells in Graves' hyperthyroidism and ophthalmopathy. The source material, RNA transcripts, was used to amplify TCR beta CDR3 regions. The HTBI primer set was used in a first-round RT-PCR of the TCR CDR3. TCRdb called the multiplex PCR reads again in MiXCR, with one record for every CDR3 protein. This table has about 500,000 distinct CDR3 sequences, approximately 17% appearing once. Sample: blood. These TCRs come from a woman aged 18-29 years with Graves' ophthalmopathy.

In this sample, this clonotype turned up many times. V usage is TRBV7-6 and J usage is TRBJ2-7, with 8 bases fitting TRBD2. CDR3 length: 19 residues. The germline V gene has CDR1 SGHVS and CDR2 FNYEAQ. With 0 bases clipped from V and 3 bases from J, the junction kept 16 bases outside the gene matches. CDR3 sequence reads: CASSLALAERVQIVYEQYF. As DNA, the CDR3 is TGTGCCAGCAGCTTAGCACTAGCGGAGAGAGTCCAGATTGTCTACGAGCAGTACTTC.

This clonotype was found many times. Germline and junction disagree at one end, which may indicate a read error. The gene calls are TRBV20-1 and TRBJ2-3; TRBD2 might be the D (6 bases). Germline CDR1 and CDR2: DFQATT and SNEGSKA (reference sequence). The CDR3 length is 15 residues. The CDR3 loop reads CSAREGAGLTDTQYF. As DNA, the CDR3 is TGCAGTGCGAGAGAGGGTGCGGGGCTCACAGATACGCAGTATTTT.

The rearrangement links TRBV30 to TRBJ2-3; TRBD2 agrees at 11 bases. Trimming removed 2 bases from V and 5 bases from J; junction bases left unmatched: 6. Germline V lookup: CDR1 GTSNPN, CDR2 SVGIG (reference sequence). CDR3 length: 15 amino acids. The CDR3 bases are TGTGCCTGGAGTCTTAGCGGGGGGGCCAGAGATACGCAGTATTTT. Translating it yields CAWSLSGGARDTQYF.

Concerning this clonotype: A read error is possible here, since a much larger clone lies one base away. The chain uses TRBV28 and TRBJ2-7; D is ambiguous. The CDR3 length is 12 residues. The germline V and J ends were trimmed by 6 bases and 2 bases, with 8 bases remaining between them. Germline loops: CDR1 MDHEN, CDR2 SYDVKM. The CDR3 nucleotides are TGTGCCAGCAGAAGCACCGCCTACGAGCAGTACTTC. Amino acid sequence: CASRSTAYEQYF.

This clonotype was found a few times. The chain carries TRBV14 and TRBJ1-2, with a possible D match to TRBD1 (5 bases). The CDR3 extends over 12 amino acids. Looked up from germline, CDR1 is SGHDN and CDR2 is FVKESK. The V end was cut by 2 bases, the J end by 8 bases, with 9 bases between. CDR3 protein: CASSQRTSGYTF. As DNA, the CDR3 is TGTGCCAGCAGCCAACGGACATCCGGCTACACCTTC. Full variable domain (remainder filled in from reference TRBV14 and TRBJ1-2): EAGVTQFPSHSVIEKGQTVTLRCDPISGHDNLYWYRRVMGKEIKFLLHFVKESKQDESGMPNNRFLAERTGGTYSTLKVQPAELEDSGVYFCASSQRTSGYTFGSGTRLTVV.

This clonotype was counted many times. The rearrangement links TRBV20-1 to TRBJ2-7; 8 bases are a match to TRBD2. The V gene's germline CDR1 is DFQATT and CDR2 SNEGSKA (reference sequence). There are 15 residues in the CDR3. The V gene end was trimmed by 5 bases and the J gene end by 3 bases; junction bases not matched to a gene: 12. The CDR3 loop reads CSASTPGLEYYEQYF. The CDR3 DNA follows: TGCAGTGCTTCGACCCCGGGACTAGAGTACTACGAGCAGTACTTC.

The CDR3 loop is CASSLVARTGWPQGNTIYF. The CDR3 DNA reads as TGTGCCAGCAGCTTAGTCGCGCGGACAGGGTGGCCGCAGGGAAACACCATATATTTT. The V and J genes are TRBV7-2 and TRBJ1-3; 8 bases match TRBD1. This CDR3 region has 19 residues. Germline CDR1 reads SGHTA; CDR2 reads FQGNSA. The trim removed 1 base at V and 4 bases at J, leaving 15 bases unmatched.

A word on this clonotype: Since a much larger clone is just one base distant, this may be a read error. The CDR3 DNA follows: TGTGCCAGTGCGTTAGCCGGCGGGGGGGTCCACAATGGGCAGTTCTTC. Protein: CASALAGGGVHNGQFF. The gene calls are TRBV28 and TRBJ2-1; 9 positions agree with TRBD2. The CDR3 contains 16 residues. Germline assignment: CDR1 MDHEN and CDR2 SYDVKM.

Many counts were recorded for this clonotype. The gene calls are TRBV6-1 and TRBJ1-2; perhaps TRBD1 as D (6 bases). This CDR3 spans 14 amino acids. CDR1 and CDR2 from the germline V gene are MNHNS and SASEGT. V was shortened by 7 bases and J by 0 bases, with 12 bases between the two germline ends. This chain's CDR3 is CASNLQGANYGYTF. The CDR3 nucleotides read TGTGCCAGCAACCTACAGGGAGCTAACTATGGCTACACCTTC.

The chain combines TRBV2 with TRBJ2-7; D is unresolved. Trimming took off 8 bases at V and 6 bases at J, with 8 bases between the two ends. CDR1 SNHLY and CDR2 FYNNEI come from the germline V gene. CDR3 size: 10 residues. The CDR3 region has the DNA TGTGCCAGCCGGGTGGCCGAGCAGTACTTC. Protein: CASRVAEQYF.

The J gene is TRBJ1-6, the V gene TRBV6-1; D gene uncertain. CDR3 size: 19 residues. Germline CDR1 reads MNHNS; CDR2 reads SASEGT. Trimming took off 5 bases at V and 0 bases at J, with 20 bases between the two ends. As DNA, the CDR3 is TGTGCCAGCAGTTATATCTGGACGGTCGATAGCTCCTATAATTCACCCCTCCACTTT. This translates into CASSYIWTVDSSYNSPLHF.

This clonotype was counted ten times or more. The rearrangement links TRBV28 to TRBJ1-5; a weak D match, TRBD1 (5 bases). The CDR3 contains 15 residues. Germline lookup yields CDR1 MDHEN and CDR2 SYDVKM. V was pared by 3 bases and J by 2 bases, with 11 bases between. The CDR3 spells CASSLGPYGNQPQHF. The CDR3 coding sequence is TGTGCCAGCAGTTTGGGGCCCTATGGCAATCAGCCCCAGCATTTT.

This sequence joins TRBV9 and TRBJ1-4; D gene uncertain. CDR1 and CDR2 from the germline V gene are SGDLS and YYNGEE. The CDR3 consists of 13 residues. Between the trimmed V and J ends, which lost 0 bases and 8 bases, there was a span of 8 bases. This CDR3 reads CASSVGTDEKLFF. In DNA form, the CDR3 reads TGTGCCAGCAGCGTAGGGACGGACGAAAAACTGTTTTTT.

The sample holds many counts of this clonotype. CDR3 nucleotide sequence: TGTGCCTGGAGTGTCCAAGAGACCCAGTACTTC. The encoded protein is CAWSVQETQYF. This rearrangement joins TRBV30 to TRBJ2-5; no clear D gene. Per germline, CDR1 GTSNPN and CDR2 SVGIG (reference sequence). There are 11 residues in the CDR3. V gave up 0 bases and J gave up 1 base, with 0 bases separating them.

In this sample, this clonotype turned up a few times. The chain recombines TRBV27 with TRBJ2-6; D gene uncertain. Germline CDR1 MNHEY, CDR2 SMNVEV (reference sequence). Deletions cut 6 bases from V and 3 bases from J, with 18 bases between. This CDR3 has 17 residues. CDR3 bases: TGTGCCAGCAGACCCTTGGGCAGTCTGTATGGGGCCAACGTCCTGACTTTC. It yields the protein CASRPLGSLYGANVLTF. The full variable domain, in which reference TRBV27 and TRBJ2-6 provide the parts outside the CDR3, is EAQVTQNPRYLITVTGKKLTVTCSQNMNHEYMSWYRQDPGLGLRQIYYSMNVEVTDKGDVPEGYKVSRKEKRNFPLILESPSPNQTSLYFCASRPLGSLYGANVLTFGAGSRLTVL.